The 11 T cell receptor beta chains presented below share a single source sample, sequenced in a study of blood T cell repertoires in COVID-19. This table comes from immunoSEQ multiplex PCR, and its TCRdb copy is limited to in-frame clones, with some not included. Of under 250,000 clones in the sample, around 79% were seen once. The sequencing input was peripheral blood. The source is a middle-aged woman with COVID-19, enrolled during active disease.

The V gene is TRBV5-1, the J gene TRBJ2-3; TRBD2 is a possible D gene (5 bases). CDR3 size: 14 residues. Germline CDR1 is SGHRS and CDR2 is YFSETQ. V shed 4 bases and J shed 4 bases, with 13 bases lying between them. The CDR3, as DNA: TGCGCCAGCAGCAAGGGCCTAGCATCAGATACGCAGTATTTT. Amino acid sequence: CASSKGLASDTQYF.

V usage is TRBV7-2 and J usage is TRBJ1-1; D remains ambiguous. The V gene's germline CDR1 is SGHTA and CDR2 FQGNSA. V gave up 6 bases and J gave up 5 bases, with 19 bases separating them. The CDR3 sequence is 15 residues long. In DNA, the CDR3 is TGTGCCAGCAGTGGGCAGCTGGGTTTAGAGACTGAAGCTTTCTTT. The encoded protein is CASSGQLGLETEAFF.

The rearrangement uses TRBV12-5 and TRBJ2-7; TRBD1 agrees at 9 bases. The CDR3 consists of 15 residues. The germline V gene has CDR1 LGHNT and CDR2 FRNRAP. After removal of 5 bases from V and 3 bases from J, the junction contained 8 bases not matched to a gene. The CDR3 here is CASGPGDRGYYEQYF. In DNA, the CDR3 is TGTGCTAGTGGTCCCGGTGACAGGGGGTACTACGAGCAGTACTTC.

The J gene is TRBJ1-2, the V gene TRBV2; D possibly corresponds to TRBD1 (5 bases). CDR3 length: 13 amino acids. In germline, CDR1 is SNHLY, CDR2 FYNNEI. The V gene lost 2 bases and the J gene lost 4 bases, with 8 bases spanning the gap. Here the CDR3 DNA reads TGTGCCAGCAGTGAAAGGACAATCTATGGCTACACCTTC. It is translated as CASSERTIYGYTF.

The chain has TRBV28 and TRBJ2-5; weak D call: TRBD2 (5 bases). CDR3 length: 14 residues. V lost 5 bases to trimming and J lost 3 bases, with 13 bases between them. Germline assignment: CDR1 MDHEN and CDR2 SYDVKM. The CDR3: CASSPHGVKETQYF. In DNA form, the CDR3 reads TGTGCCAGCAGTCCACACGGGGTAAAAGAGACCCAGTACTTC.

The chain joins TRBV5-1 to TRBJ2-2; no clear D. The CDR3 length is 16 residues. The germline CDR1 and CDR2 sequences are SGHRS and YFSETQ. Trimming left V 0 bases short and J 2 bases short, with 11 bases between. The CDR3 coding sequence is TGCGCCAGCAGCTTGGAAGGCCGCGGTAACACCGGGGAGCTGTTTTTT. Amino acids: CASSLEGRGNTGELFF.

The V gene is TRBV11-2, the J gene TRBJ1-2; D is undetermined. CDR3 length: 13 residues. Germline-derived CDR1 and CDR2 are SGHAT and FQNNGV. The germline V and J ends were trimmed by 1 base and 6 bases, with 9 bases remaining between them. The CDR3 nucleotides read TGTGCCAGCAGCTTAGGGGTACTAAATGGCTACACCTTC. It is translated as CASSLGVLNGYTF.

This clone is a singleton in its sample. In DNA form, the CDR3 reads TGTGCCAGCTCACCGGGACAGACCAACGTCCTGACTTTC. Encoded protein: CASSPGQTNVLTF. The chain uses TRBV18 and TRBJ2-6; 7 positions match TRBD1. V was clipped by 3 bases and J by 8 bases; unmatched bases: 1. Germline V gene data show CDR1 as KGHSH and CDR2 as LQKENI. The CDR3 is made up of 13 amino acids.

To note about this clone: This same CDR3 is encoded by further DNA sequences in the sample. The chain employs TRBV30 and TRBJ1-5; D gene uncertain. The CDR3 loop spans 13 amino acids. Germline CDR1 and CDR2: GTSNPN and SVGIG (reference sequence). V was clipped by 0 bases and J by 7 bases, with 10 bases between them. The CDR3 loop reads CAWSVRDNQPQHF. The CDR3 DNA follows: TGTGCCTGGAGTGTACGAGACAACCAGCCCCAGCATTTT. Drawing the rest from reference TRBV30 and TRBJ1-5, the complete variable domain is SQTIHQWPATLVQPVGSPLSLECTVEGTSNPNLYWYRQAAGRGLQLLFYSVGIGQISSEVPQNLSASRPQDRQFILSSKKLLLSDSGFYLCAWSVRDNQPQHFGDGTRLSIL.

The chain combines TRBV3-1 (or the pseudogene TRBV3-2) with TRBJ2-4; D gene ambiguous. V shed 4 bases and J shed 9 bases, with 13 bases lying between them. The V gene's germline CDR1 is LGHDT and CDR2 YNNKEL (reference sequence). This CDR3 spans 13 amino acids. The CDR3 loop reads CASSPRGNGIQYF. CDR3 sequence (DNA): TGTGCCAGCAGCCCCCGCGGTAATGGCATTCAGTACTTC.

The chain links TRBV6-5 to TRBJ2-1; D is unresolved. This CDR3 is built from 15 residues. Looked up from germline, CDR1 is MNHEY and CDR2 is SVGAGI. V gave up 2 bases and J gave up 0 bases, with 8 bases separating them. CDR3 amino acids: CASSYEASSYNEQFF. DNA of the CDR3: TGTGCCAGCAGTTACGAAGCCTCCTCCTACAATGAGCAGTTCTTC.